The 20 T cell receptor beta chains presented below share a single source sample, sequenced in a study of control samples from healthy donors and cancer patients. Only in-frame clones appear in the TCRdb table, and some are missing; sequencing was by immunoSEQ multiplex PCR. The sample lists about 120,000 clones, 89% seen once, with almost 40% in the top ten. Sequences were obtained from blood. These receptor sequences come from a man in his forties or fifties in good health.

This chain links TRBV12-3 or TRBV12-4 with TRBJ1-5; D is perhaps TRBD1 (5 bases). The CDR3 is made up of 13 amino acids. Trimming shortened V by 5 bases and J by 2 bases, and 7 bases separated the two germline ends. The CDR3 DNA reads TGTGCCAGCAGTCACAGGCGCAATCAGCCCCAGCATTTT. Its protein product is CASSHRRNQPQHF.

The CDR3 region has the DNA TGTGCCAGCAACCGGGACAGGGGAAGGTCCTATAATTCACCCCTCCACTTT. Protein: CASNRDRGRSYNSPLHF. The chain couples TRBV2 to TRBJ1-6; 10 bases match TRBD1. The length of the CDR3 is 17 residues. Losses at the gene ends were 7 bases for V and 1 base for J; bases not matched to a gene: 7. Germline V gene sequence: CDR1 SNHLY, CDR2 FYNNEI.

This clone is a singleton in its sample. The V call is TRBV7-9, the J call TRBJ2-7; D not resolved. V lost 5 bases and J 3 bases, leaving 14 bases between the germline ends. The germline V gene encodes CDR1 SEHNR and CDR2 FQNEAQ (reference sequence). The CDR3 contains 14 residues. The CDR3 loop reads CASSQHDGRYEQYF. As DNA, the CDR3 is TGTGCCAGCAGCCAACACGACGGACGCTACGAGCAGTACTTC.

The chain is built from TRBV5-1 and TRBJ1-1; D is unclear. V was pared by 4 bases and J by 5 bases, with 12 bases between. The CDR3 is 13 amino acids. Germline V lookup: CDR1 SGHRS, CDR2 YFSETQ. CDR3 DNA: TGCGCCAGCAGCCAAGAACGGCGAACTGAAGCTTTCTTT. This codes for CASSQERRTEAFF. Complete variable domain (other parts from reference TRBV5-1 and TRBJ1-1): KAGVTQTPRYLIKTRGQQVTLSCSPISGHRSVSWYQQTPGQGLQFLFEYFSETQRNKGNFPGRFSGRQFSNSRSEMNVSTLELGDSALYLCASSQERRTEAFFGQGTRLTVV.

This clone was seen once. The V and J genes are TRBV3-1 (or the pseudogene TRBV3-2) and TRBJ2-7, with 14 bases matching TRBD2. Trimming took 4 bases from V and 6 from J; bases not matched to a gene: 5. The CDR3 length is 15 residues. The germline CDR1 and CDR2 sequences are LGHDT and YNNKEL (reference sequence). The CDR3 loop reads CASSRRTSGGSEQYF. The CDR3 nucleotides are TGTGCCAGCAGCCGTCGGACTAGCGGGGGGAGCGAGCAGTACTTC.

The chain employs TRBV5-4 and TRBJ1-2, with 7 bases aligning to TRBD1. J gave up 0 bases and V 3 bases, and 2 bases lay outside the gene matches. Germline values: CDR1 SGHNT, CDR2 YYREEE (reference sequence). The CDR3 has 14 amino acids. The CDR3 DNA sequence: TGTGCCAGCAGCTCGGGACAGACTAACTATGGCTACACCTTC. Amino acid sequence: CASSSGQTNYGYTF. Together with reference TRBV5-4 and TRBJ1-2, the CDR3 gives the full variable domain: ETGVTQSPTHLIKTRGQQVTLRCSSQSGHNTVSWYQQALGQGPQFIFQYYREEENGRGNFPPRFSGLQFPNYSSELNVNALELDDSALYLCASSSGQTNYGYTFGSGTRLTVV.

This chain joins TRBV11-2 and TRBJ1-2; 9 nucleotides agree with TRBD1. The junction had 8 bases not matched to a gene; V was cut back by 2 bases and J by 4 bases. Germline CDR1 and CDR2: SGHAT and FQNNGV. The CDR3 runs to 16 residues. The DNA of the CDR3 is TGTGCCAGCAGCTTATTACAGGGGGCCCAGGGCTATGGCTACACCTTC. Amino acids: CASSLLQGAQGYGYTF. The entire variable domain, with the rest obtained from reference TRBV11-2 and TRBJ1-2, is as follows: EAGVAQSPRYKIIEKRQSVAFWCNPISGHATLYWYQQILGQGPKLLIQFQNNGVVDDSQLPKDRFSAERLKGVDSTLKIQPAKLEDSAVYLCASSLLQGAQGYGYTFGSGTRLTVV.

This clone was counted only a few times. The rearrangement joins TRBV12-5 to TRBJ1-2; D unresolved. The V gene's germline CDR1 is LGHNT and CDR2 FRNRAP. The CDR3 loop spans 12 amino acids. Deletions cut 0 bases from V and 9 bases from J, with 8 bases between. The CDR3 sequence: CASGLVAGSYTF. As DNA, the CDR3 is TGTGCTAGTGGTTTGGTAGCGGGGAGCTACACCTTC.

The chain links TRBV7-2 to TRBJ1-2; 7 nucleotides match TRBD1. Germline V gene lookup returns CDR1 SGHTA and CDR2 FQGNSA. V was clipped by 1 base and J by 8 bases; unmatched bases: 4. The CDR3 is 13 amino acids. The CDR3 protein is CASSLGGTAGYTF. The CDR3, as DNA: TGTGCCAGCAGCTTAGGTGGGACAGCGGGCTACACCTTC. Together with reference TRBV7-2 and TRBJ1-2, the CDR3 gives the full variable domain: GAGVSQSPSNKVTEKGKDVELRCDPISGHTALYWYRQSLGQGLEFLIYFQGNSAPDKSGLPSDRFSAERTGGSVSTLTIQRTQQEDSAVYLCASSLGGTAGYTFGSGTRLTVV.

This clone was recorded a few times. V usage is TRBV5-1 and J usage is TRBJ1-1; maybe TRBD1 (6 bases). This CDR3 comprises 14 residues. Germline V CDR1 and CDR2: SGHRS, YFSETQ. V was shortened by 4 bases and J by 0 bases, with 10 bases between the two germline ends. CDR3 sequence: CASSRGQLNTEAFF. In nucleotides, the CDR3 is TGCGCCAGCAGCCGCGGACAGTTGAACACTGAAGCTTTCTTT.

The chain employs TRBV27 and TRBJ1-2, with D tentatively TRBD1 (6 bases). This CDR3 comprises 13 residues. V was shortened by 3 bases and J by 10 bases, with 15 bases between the two germline ends. The germline V gene has CDR1 MNHEY and CDR2 SMNVEV (reference sequence). CDR3 residues: CASSFGRGNSYTF. DNA for the CDR3: TGTGCCAGCAGTTTTGGCAGGGGAAATTCCTACACCTTC.

The rearrangement joins TRBV15 to TRBJ1-5; D is undetermined. This CDR3 region has 14 residues. In germline, CDR1 is LNHNV, CDR2 YYDKDF (reference sequence). V was pared by 1 base and J by 4 bases, with 8 bases between. In DNA, the CDR3 is TGTGCCACCAGCAGAGCCTCTTCTAATCAGCCCCAGCATTTT. Amino acid sequence: CATSRASSNQPQHF. Using reference TRBV15 and TRBJ1-5 for the parts outside the CDR3, the full variable domain is DAMVIQNPRYQVTQFGKPVTLSCSQTLNHNVMYWYQQKSSQAPKLLFHYYDKDFNNEADTPDNFQSRRPNTSFCFLDIRSPGLGDTAMYLCATSRASSNQPQHFGDGTRLSIL.

The chain carries TRBV4-3 and TRBJ1-1; D not resolved. The CDR3 runs 14 residues. Trimming took off 1 base at V and 8 bases at J, with 14 bases between the two ends. Germline CDR1 reads LGHNA; CDR2 reads YSLEER. The CDR3 region has the DNA TGCGCCAGCAGCCAAGCGGTAGGCGCCCAAGAAGCTTTCTTT. This gives the protein CASSQAVGAQEAFF.

This rearrangement joins TRBV20-1 to TRBJ2-7; no firm D call. V gave up 3 bases and J gave up 1 base, with 7 bases separating them. The germline gives CDR1 DFQATT, CDR2 SNEGSKA (reference sequence). The CDR3 has 12 residues. DNA of the CDR3: TGCAGTGCTAGTAAGGATTCCTACGAGCAGTACTTC. Protein: CSASKDSYEQYF.

This chain joins TRBV4-3 and TRBJ1-5; D possibly corresponds to TRBD1 (6 bases). This CDR3 contains 14 residues. Germline V CDR1 and CDR2: LGHNA, YSLEER. V dropped 0 bases and J dropped 7 bases, with 10 bases sitting between them. DNA of the CDR3: TGCGCCAGCAGCCAAGACAGGGGACAACAGCCCCAGCATTTT. This translates into CASSQDRGQQPQHF.

This chain links TRBV7-6 with TRBJ1-1; D remains ambiguous. The V and J ends lost 2 bases and 1 base respectively, with 5 bases between them. CDR3 size: 13 residues. Per the germline V gene, CDR1 is SGHVS and CDR2 is FNYEAQ. In DNA form, the CDR3 reads TGTGCCAGCAGCTTACAGGAGAACACTGAAGCTTTCTTT. Protein: CASSLQENTEAFF.

The chain uses TRBV27 and TRBJ1-2; D may be TRBD1 (6 bases). Trimming removed 3 bases at V and 6 bases at J, with 14 bases between. The CDR3 consists of 14 residues. In germline, CDR1 is MNHEY, CDR2 SMNVEV (reference sequence). The CDR3 bases are TGTGCCAGCAGTTTTGCGGGGGCGCCGGATGGCTACACCTTC. Its translation is CASSFAGAPDGYTF.

The rearrangement uses TRBV10-3 and TRBJ2-5; no firm D call. V dropped 6 bases and J dropped 1 base, with 9 bases sitting between them. Germline V gene sequence: CDR1 ENHRY, CDR2 SYGVKD. The CDR3 is 13 residues long. In DNA, the CDR3 is TGTGCCATCAGGAAGGACCTCCAAGAGACCCAGTACTTC. The encoded protein is CAIRKDLQETQYF.

The chain employs TRBV27 and TRBJ2-7, with D uncertain. The CDR3 runs to 13 residues. Germline V lookup: CDR1 MNHEY, CDR2 SMNVEV (reference sequence). V lost 6 bases and J 4 bases, leaving 13 bases between the germline ends. In DNA, the CDR3 is TGTGCCAGCAGATCCGGCACTGGGTACGAGCAGTACTTC. It specifies CASRSGTGYEQYF.

J is TRBJ2-3 and V is TRBV6-1, with D unclear. The V end lost 0 bases, the J end lost 3 bases, and 10 bases lay between the germline ends. CDR3 length equals 15 residues. The V gene's germline CDR1 is MNHNS and CDR2 SASEGT. Here the CDR3 reads CASSEAPAGTDTQYF. The CDR3 DNA reads as TGTGCCAGCAGTGAAGCCCCAGCAGGAACAGATACGCAGTATTTT.